This is a list of T cell receptor beta chains from one sample in a study of blood T cells in healthy people across ages. Using its own MiXCR run on the 5' RACE reads, TCRdb lists one record per CDR3 protein. The sample has roughly 2 million distinct CDR3 sequences, around half seen once. Sequenced input: blood. These receptors were collected from a woman between 40 and 55 years old in good health. The CDR3 runs from the conserved cysteine through the conserved F or W. D genes are given only for firm matches. Expanded clones get a size class; other rows say once, few or many, or leave the size out.

cdr3_aa: CASRSGGAGFDEQFF; cdr3_nt: TGTGCCAGCAGAAGCGGGGGGGCCGGTTTCGATGAGCAGTTCTTC; j_call: TRBJ2-1; v_call: TRBV7-2; clone_size: -; d_call: TRBD2
cdr3_aa: CASCRDRNSPLHF; cdr3_nt: TGTGCCAGCTGCCGGGACAGAAATTCACCCCTCCACTTT; j_call: TRBJ1-6; v_call: TRBV7-3; clone_size: -; d_call: TRBD1
cdr3_aa: CASSLELAEGYTF; cdr3_nt: TGCGCCAGCAGCTTGGAGCTGGCAGAAGGCTACACCTTC; j_call: TRBJ1-2; v_call: TRBV5-1; clone_size: few; d_call: -
cdr3_aa: CASSGPQSRSFGEQFF; cdr3_nt: TGTGCCAGCAGTGGCCCTCAGTCAAGATCATTCGGTGAGCAGTTCTTC; j_call: TRBJ2-1; v_call: TRBV25-1; clone_size: -; d_call: -
cdr3_aa: CASRAGQDTEAFF; cdr3_nt: TGCGCCAGCAGAGCCGGACAGGACACTGAAGCTTTCTTT; j_call: TRBJ1-1; v_call: TRBV5-1; clone_size: once; d_call: TRBD1
cdr3_aa: CASSLEGQSREQYF; cdr3_nt: TGTGCCAGCAGTCTGGAGGGACAGTCGAGGGAGCAGTACTTC; j_call: TRBJ2-5; v_call: TRBV28; clone_size: -; d_call: -
cdr3_aa: CASSLGGTGVRQPQHF; cdr3_nt: TGTGCCAGCAGCTTAGGGGGGACAGGGGTCAGACAGCCCCAGCATTTT; j_call: TRBJ1-5; v_call: TRBV7-2; clone_size: -; d_call: TRBD1
cdr3_aa: CASSPRDGAVYYGYTF; cdr3_nt: TGTGCCAGCAGTCCAAGGGACGGGGCTGTGTACTATGGCTACACCTTC; j_call: TRBJ1-2; v_call: TRBV12-3/TRBV12-4; clone_size: -; d_call: -
cdr3_aa: CASSGIGAGGPGANVLTF; cdr3_nt: TGTGCCAGCAGTGGAATCGGAGCGGGGGGACCTGGGGCCAACGTCCTGACTTTC; j_call: TRBJ2-6; v_call: TRBV12-3/TRBV12-4; clone_size: -; d_call: TRBD2
cdr3_aa: CASSARIIGVETQYF; cdr3_nt: TGTGCCAGCAGCGCGCGAATAATTGGGGTGGAGACCCAGTACTTC; j_call: TRBJ2-5; v_call: TRBV13; clone_size: -; d_call: -
cdr3_aa: CASSCWVDSPLHF; cdr3_nt: TGTGCCAGCAGTTGCTGGGTGGATTCACCCCTCCACTTT; j_call: TRBJ1-6; v_call: TRBV28; clone_size: few; d_call: -
cdr3_aa: CSVEDDPGTGADEQYF; cdr3_nt: TGCAGCGTTGAAGATGACCCCGGGACAGGGGCCGACGAGCAGTACTTC; j_call: TRBJ2-7; v_call: TRBV29-1; clone_size: -; d_call: TRBD1
cdr3_aa: CSARNGQGVSYEQYF; cdr3_nt: TGCAGTGCTAGAAATGGACAGGGGGTATCGTACGAGCAGTACTTC; j_call: TRBJ2-7; v_call: TRBV20-1; clone_size: few; d_call: TRBD1
cdr3_aa: CASSQVFLGLGIEETQYF; cdr3_nt: TGTGCCAGCAGCCAAGTTTTCCTGGGACTGGGGATCGAAGAGACCCAGTACTTC; j_call: TRBJ2-5; v_call: TRBV3-1; clone_size: -; d_call: -
cdr3_aa: CASSLESSGAETQYF; cdr3_nt: TGTGCCAGCAGCTTAGAATCTAGCGGGGCTGAGACCCAGTACTTC; j_call: TRBJ2-5; v_call: TRBV11-2; clone_size: few; d_call: TRBD2
cdr3_aa: CASSSVTLALYEQYF; cdr3_nt: TGTGCCAGCAGTTCCGTGACTCTGGCCCTCTACGAGCAGTACTTC; j_call: TRBJ2-7; v_call: TRBV28; clone_size: few; d_call: -
cdr3_aa: CSARVLDSQYF; cdr3_nt: TGCAGTGCTAGAGTACTAGATTCGCAGTATTTT; j_call: TRBJ2-3; v_call: TRBV20-1; clone_size: few; d_call: -
cdr3_aa: CASSPGRQGEQFF; cdr3_nt: TGCGCCAGCAGCCCGGGCCGGCAGGGTGAGCAGTTCTTC; j_call: TRBJ2-1; v_call: TRBV4-3; clone_size: few; d_call: -
cdr3_aa: CASSLAGSMNTEAFF; cdr3_nt: TGTGCCAGCAGCTTGGCTGGCAGCATGAACACTGAAGCTTTCTTT; j_call: TRBJ1-1; v_call: TRBV5-5; clone_size: -; d_call: -
cdr3_aa: CASSEGTGNEQFF; cdr3_nt: TGTGCCAGCAGCGAGGGGACGGGCAATGAGCAGTTCTTC; j_call: TRBJ2-1; v_call: TRBV9; clone_size: few; d_call: -
cdr3_aa: CASSKGRRGFYNSPLHF; cdr3_nt: TGTGCCAGCAGCAAAGGTCGGAGGGGATTCTATAATTCACCCCTCCACTTT; j_call: TRBJ1-6; v_call: TRBV21-1; clone_size: -; d_call: -
cdr3_aa: CASSPDGGAAYNEQFF; cdr3_nt: TGTGCCAGCAGCCCCGATGGCGGGGCCGCCTACAATGAGCAGTTCTTC; j_call: TRBJ2-1; v_call: TRBV7-9; clone_size: -; d_call: -
cdr3_aa: CASSIGLLGSQETQYF; cdr3_nt: TGCGCCAGCAGCATAGGACTCCTGGGGAGCCAAGAGACCCAGTACTTC; j_call: TRBJ2-5; v_call: TRBV5-1; clone_size: few; d_call: -
cdr3_aa: CASSWRGSGASVLTF; cdr3_nt: TGTGCCAGCAGCTGGAGGGGCTCTGGGGCCAGCGTCCTGACTTTC; j_call: TRBJ2-6; v_call: TRBV7-2; clone_size: -; d_call: -
cdr3_aa: CASSYRTSGGYEQYF; cdr3_nt: TGTGCCAGCAGTTACAGGACTAGCGGGGGGTACGAGCAGTACTTC; j_call: TRBJ2-7; v_call: TRBV6-5; clone_size: many; d_call: TRBD2
cdr3_aa: CAIGRGQGGTDTQYF; cdr3_nt: TGTGCCATCGGCCGGGGACAGGGAGGCACAGATACGCAGTATTTT; j_call: TRBJ2-3; v_call: TRBV10-3; clone_size: -; d_call: TRBD1
cdr3_aa: CASNQSHTGVGSYEQYF; cdr3_nt: TGCGCCAGCAACCAAAGTCACACAGGGGTGGGATCCTACGAGCAGTACTTC; j_call: TRBJ2-7; v_call: TRBV4-3; clone_size: -; d_call: TRBD1
cdr3_aa: CSASNQVRSNQPQHF; cdr3_nt: TGCAGTGCTAGCAACCAGGTTCGGAGCAATCAGCCCCAGCATTTT; j_call: TRBJ1-5; v_call: TRBV20-1; clone_size: -; d_call: -
cdr3_aa: CASSFGSITDTQYF; cdr3_nt: TGTGCCAGCAGTTTTGGGAGTATCACAGATACGCAGTATTTT; j_call: TRBJ2-3; v_call: TRBV12-3/TRBV12-4; clone_size: few; d_call: -
cdr3_aa: CASSDYGGYEQYF; cdr3_nt: TGTGCCAGCTCCGATTACGGGGGCTACGAGCAGTACTTC; j_call: TRBJ2-7; v_call: TRBV28; clone_size: -; d_call: -
cdr3_aa: CASSQECCGGYTYNEQFF; cdr3_nt: TGCGCCAGCAGCCAAGAGTGCTGCGGAGGGTACACCTACAATGAGCAGTTCTTC; j_call: TRBJ2-1; v_call: TRBV4-3; clone_size: -; d_call: -
cdr3_aa: CASSQGQLRSEEQYF; cdr3_nt: TGTGCCAGCAGCCAGGGACAGCTGCGGTCTGAGGAGCAGTACTTC; j_call: TRBJ2-7; v_call: TRBV7-2; clone_size: -; d_call: TRBD1
cdr3_aa: CASRVVQGVTGANVLTF; cdr3_nt: TGTGCCAGCAGGGTAGTGCAGGGGGTAACTGGGGCCAACGTCCTGACTTTC; j_call: TRBJ2-6; v_call: TRBV28; clone_size: few; d_call: TRBD1
cdr3_aa: CASSLARGGLETQFF; cdr3_nt: TGTGCCAGCAGCTTAGCGCGGGGGGGCCTAGAGACCCAGTTCTTC; j_call: TRBJ2-1; v_call: TRBV7-2; clone_size: -; d_call: TRBD2
cdr3_aa: CASSPLDRNLYQETQYF; cdr3_nt: TGTGCCAGCAGCCCCCTGGACCGTAACTTGTACCAAGAGACCCAGTACTTC; j_call: TRBJ2-5; v_call: TRBV4-2; clone_size: -; d_call: -
cdr3_aa: CASSLGGRQPRHF; cdr3_nt: TGTGCCAGCAGTTTAGGGGGGCGTCAGCCCCGGCATTTT; j_call: TRBJ1-5; v_call: TRBV12-3/TRBV12-4; clone_size: -; d_call: -
cdr3_aa: CSVGTGIYEQYF; cdr3_nt: TGCAGCGTAGGGACAGGGATCTACGAGCAGTACTTC; j_call: TRBJ2-7; v_call: TRBV29-1; clone_size: many; d_call: TRBD1
cdr3_aa: CSAPDRNYGYTF; cdr3_nt: TGCAGTGCTCCCGACCGAAACTATGGCTACACCTTC; j_call: TRBJ1-2; v_call: TRBV20-1; clone_size: -; d_call: -
cdr3_aa: CASSPLGLAGVSDTQYF; cdr3_nt: TGTGCCAGCAGCCCCCTGGGGCTAGCGGGGGTATCAGATACGCAGTATTTT; j_call: TRBJ2-3; v_call: TRBV7-2; clone_size: -; d_call: TRBD2
cdr3_aa: CSVISSQGYNEQFF; cdr3_nt: TGCAGCGTGATATCCTCCCAGGGGTACAATGAGCAGTTCTTC; j_call: TRBJ2-1; v_call: TRBV29-1; clone_size: -; d_call: -
cdr3_aa: CASFSPQGYEQYF; cdr3_nt: TGTGCCAGTTTTTCTCCCCAGGGGTACGAGCAGTACTTC; j_call: TRBJ2-7; v_call: TRBV28; clone_size: few; d_call: -
cdr3_aa: CASSSNQPQHF; cdr3_nt: TGTGCCAGCAGCTCCAATCAGCCCCAGCATTTT; j_call: TRBJ1-5; v_call: TRBV12-3/TRBV12-4; clone_size: many; d_call: -
cdr3_aa: CSARGTALAYEQYF; cdr3_nt: TGCAGTGCTAGGGGGACAGCCCTTGCCTACGAGCAGTACTTC; j_call: TRBJ2-7; v_call: TRBV20-1; clone_size: -; d_call: TRBD1
cdr3_aa: CSAPAGLTVNEQYF; cdr3_nt: TGCAGTGCCCCAGCCGGACTGACCGTTAATGAGCAGTACTTC; j_call: TRBJ2-7; v_call: TRBV20-1; clone_size: -; d_call: -
cdr3_aa: CASSTSGRAGDTDTQYF; cdr3_nt: TGTGCCAGCAGTACAAGCGGAAGGGCGGGGGACACAGATACGCAGTATTTT; j_call: TRBJ2-3; v_call: TRBV21-1; clone_size: -; d_call: -
cdr3_aa: CASSPFQGNRGSSGANVLTF; cdr3_nt: TGTGCCAGCAGTCCATTTCAGGGGAACAGGGGGTCATCTGGGGCCAACGTCCTGACTTTC; j_call: TRBJ2-6; v_call: TRBV28; clone_size: -; d_call: TRBD1
cdr3_aa: CASTPVSGDRGLDTQYF; cdr3_nt: TGTGCCAGCACCCCGGTGAGCGGGGATCGTGGGTTGGATACGCAGTATTTT; j_call: TRBJ2-3; v_call: TRBV6-2/TRBV6-3; clone_size: once; d_call: TRBD2